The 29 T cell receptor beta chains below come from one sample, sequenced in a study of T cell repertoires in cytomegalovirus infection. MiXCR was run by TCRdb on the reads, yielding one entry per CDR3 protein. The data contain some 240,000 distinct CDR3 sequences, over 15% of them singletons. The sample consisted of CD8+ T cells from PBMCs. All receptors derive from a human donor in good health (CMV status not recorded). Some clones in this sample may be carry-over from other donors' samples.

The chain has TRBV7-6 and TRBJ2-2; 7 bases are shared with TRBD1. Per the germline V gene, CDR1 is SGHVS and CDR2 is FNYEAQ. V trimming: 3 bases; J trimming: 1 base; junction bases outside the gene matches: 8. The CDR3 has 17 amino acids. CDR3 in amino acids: CASSFTRQGWNTGELFF. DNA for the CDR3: TGTGCCAGCAGCTTCACCCGACAGGGATGGAACACCGGGGAGCTGTTTTTT.

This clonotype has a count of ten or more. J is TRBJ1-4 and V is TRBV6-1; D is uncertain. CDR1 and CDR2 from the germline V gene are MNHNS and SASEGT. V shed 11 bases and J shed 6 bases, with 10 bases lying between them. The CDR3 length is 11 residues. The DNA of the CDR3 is TGTGCCGTTCTCGAATATGAAAAACTGTTTTTT. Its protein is CAVLEYEKLFF.

The CDR3 DNA is TGCGCCAGCAGCCCGCTGGGCGGGACAGGGGGAGAAGCTTTCTTT. Protein product: CASSPLGGTGGEAFF. This chain links TRBV4-1 with TRBJ1-1; 11 positions match TRBD1. The CDR3 is 15 residues long. V shed 4 bases, J shed 8 bases, and the junction held 9 bases outside the gene matches. Per the germline V gene, CDR1 is MGHRA and CDR2 is YSYEKL.

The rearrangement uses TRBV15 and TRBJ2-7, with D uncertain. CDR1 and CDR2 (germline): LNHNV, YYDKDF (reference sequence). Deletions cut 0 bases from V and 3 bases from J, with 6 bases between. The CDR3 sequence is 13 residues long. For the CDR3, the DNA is TGTGCCACCAGCAGAGACAGAGGCTACGAGCAGTACTTC. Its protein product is CATSRDRGYEQYF.

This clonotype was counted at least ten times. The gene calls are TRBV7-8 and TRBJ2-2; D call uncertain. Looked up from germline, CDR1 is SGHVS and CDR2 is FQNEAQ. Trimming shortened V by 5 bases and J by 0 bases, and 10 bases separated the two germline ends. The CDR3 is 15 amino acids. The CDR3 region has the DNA TGTGCCAGCAGCCAATTAAGGGCGAACACCGGGGAGCTGTTTTTT. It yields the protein CASSQLRANTGELFF.

The CDR3: CASSLDSGGLLGGLVTGELFF. In DNA form, the CDR3 reads TGTGCCAGCAGCTTAGATTCCGGTGGCCTTTTGGGGGGGCTGGTCACCGGGGAGCTGTTTTTT. V gene TRBV7-2 combines with J gene TRBJ2-2, with D perhaps matching TRBD2 (7 bases). Germline V gene data show CDR1 as SGHTA and CDR2 as FQGNSA. This CDR3 has 21 amino acids. The ends were cut back, 1 base at V and 4 bases at J, with 28 bases in the middle.

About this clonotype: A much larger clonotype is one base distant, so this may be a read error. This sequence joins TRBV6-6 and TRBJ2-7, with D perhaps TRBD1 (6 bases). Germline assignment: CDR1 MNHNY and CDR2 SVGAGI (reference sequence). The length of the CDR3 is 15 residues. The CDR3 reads CTSSAGLGQRYEQYF. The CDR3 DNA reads TGTACCAGCAGTGCCGGACTCGGACAGAGATACGAGCAGTACTTC.

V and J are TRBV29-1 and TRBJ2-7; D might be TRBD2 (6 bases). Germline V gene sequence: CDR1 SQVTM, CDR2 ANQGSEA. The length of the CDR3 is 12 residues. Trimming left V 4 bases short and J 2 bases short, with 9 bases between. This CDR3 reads CSVGDFAYEQYF. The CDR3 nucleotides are TGCAGCGTTGGGGACTTCGCCTACGAGCAGTACTTC.

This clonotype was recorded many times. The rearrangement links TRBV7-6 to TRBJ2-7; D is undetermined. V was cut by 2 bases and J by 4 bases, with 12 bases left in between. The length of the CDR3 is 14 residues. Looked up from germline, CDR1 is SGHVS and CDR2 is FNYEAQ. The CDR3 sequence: CASSLHAGGYEQYF. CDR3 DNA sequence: TGTGCCAGCAGCTTACACGCTGGTGGGTACGAGCAGTACTTC.

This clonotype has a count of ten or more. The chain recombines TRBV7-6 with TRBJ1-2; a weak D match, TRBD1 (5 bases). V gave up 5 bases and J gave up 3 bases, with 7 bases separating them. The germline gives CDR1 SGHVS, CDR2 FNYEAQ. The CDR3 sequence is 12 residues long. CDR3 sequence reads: CASSGGYYGYTF. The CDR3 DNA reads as TGTGCCAGCAGCGGGGGGTACTATGGCTACACCTTC.

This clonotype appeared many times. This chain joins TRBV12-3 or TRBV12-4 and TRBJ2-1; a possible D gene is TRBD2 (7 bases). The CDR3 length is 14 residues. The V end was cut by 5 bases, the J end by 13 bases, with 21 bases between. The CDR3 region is CASSPNGLRGQQFF. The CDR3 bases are TGTGCCAGCAGTCCTAACGGTCTGCGGGGGCAACAGTTCTTC.

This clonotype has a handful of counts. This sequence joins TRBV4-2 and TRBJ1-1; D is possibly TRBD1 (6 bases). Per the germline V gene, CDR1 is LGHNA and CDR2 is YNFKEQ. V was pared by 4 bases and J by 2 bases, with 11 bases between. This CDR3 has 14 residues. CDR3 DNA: TGTGCCAGCAGCCCCCAACAGGGTAACACTGAAGCTTTCTTT. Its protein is CASSPQQGNTEAFF.

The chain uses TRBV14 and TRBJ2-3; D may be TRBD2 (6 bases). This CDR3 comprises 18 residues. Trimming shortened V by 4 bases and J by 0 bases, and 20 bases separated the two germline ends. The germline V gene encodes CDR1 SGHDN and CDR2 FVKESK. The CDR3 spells CASSRAGTFFSSTDTQYF. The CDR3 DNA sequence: TGTGCCAGCAGCCGCGCCGGGACTTTTTTTTCTAGCACAGATACGCAGTATTTT.

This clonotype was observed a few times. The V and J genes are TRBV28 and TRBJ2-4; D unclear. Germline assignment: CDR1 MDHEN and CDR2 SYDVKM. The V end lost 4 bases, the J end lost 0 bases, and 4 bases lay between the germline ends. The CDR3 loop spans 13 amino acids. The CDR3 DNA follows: TGTGCCAGCAGTTCCCCAGCCAAAAACATTCAGTACTTC. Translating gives CASSSPAKNIQYF.

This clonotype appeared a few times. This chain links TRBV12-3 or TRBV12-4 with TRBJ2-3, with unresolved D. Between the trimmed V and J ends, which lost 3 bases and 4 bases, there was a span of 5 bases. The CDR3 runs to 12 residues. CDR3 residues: CASSFSSDTQYF. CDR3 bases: TGTGCCAGCAGTTTTAGCTCAGATACGCAGTATTTT.

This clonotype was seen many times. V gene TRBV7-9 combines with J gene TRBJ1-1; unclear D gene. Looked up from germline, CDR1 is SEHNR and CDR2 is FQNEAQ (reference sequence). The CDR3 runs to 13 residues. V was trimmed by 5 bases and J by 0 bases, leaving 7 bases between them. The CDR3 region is CASSTPMNTEAFF. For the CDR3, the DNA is TGTGCCAGCAGCACGCCCATGAACACTGAAGCTTTCTTT.

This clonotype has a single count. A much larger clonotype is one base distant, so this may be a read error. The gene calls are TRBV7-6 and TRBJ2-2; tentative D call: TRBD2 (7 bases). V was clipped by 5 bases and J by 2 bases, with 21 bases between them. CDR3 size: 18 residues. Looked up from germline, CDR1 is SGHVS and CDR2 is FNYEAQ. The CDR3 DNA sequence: TGTGCCAGCAGCGCCAGGACTAGGGGGGGCCTAAACACCGGGGAGCTGTTTTTT. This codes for CASSARTRGGLNTGELFF. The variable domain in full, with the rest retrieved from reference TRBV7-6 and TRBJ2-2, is GAGVSQSPRYKVTKRGQDVALRCDPISGHVSLYWYRQALGQGPEFLTYFNYEAQQDKSGLPNDRFSAERPEGSISTLTIQRTEQRDSAMYRCASSARTRGGLNTGELFFGEGSRLTVL.

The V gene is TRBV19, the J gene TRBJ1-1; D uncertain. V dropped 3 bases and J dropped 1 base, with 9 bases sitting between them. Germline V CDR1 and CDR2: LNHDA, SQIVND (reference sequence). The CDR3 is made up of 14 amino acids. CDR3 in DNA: TGTGCCAGTAGTATTCTGGGTACGAACACTGAAGCTTTCTTT. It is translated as CASSILGTNTEAFF.

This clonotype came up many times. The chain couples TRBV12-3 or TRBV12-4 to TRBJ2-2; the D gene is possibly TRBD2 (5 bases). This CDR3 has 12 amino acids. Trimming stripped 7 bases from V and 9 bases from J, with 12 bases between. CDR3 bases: TGTGCCAGCACCCGTGGAGGTCGGGAGCTGTTTTTT. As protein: CASTRGGRELFF.

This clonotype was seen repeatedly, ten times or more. CDR3 protein: CASKMGGSTEAFF. In nucleotides, the CDR3 is TGTGCCAGCAAAATGGGAGGGTCCACTGAAGCTTTCTTT. The rearrangement joins TRBV12-3 or TRBV12-4 to TRBJ1-1; no reliable D call. This CDR3 spans 13 amino acids. Trimming cost V 7 bases and J 4 bases, with 13 bases left between them.

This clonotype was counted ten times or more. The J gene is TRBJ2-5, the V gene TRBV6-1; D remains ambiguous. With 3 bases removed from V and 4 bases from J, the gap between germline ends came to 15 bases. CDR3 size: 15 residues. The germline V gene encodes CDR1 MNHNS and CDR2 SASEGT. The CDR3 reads CASSDQSGSPETQYF. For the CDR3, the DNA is TGTGCCAGCAGTGATCAGTCCGGGTCACCAGAGACCCAGTACTTC.

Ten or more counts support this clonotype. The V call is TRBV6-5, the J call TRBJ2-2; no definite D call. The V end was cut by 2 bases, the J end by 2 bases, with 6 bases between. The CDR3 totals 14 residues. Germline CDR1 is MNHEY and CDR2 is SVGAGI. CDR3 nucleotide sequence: TGTGCCAGCAGTTACGTCTCCAACACCGGGGAGCTGTTTTTT. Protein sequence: CASSYVSNTGELFF.

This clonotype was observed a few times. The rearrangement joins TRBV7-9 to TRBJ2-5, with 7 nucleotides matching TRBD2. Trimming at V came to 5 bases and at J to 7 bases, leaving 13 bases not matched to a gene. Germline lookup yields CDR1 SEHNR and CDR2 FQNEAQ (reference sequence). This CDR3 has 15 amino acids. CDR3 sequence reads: CASSDSGQPGVTQYF. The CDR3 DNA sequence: TGTGCCAGCAGCGATAGCGGGCAGCCTGGGGTGACCCAGTACTTC.

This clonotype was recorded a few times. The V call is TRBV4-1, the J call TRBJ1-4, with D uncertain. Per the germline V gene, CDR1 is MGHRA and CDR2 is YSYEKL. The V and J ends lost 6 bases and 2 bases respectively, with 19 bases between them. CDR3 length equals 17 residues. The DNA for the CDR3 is TGCGCCAGCAGTCGACGGGTGCCACCGGATACTAATGAAAAACTGTTTTTT. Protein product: CASSRRVPPDTNEKLFF.

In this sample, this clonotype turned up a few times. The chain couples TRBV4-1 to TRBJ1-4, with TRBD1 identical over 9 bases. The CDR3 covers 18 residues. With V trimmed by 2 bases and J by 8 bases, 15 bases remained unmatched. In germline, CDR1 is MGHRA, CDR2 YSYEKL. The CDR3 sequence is CASSQQSIPGQGGEKLFF. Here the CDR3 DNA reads TGCGCCAGCAGCCAACAATCCATACCGGGACAGGGAGGAGAAAAACTGTTTTTT.

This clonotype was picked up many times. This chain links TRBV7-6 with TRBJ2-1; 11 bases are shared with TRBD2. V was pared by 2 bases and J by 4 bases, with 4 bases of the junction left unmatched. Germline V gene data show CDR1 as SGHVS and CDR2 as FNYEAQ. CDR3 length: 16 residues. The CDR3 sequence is CASSLRGLAEYNEQFF. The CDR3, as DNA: TGTGCCAGCAGCTTACGGGGACTAGCGGAGTACAATGAGCAGTTCTTC. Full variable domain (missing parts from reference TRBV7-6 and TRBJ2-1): GAGVSQSPRYKVTKRGQDVALRCDPISGHVSLYWYRQALGQGPEFLTYFNYEAQQDKSGLPNDRFSAERPEGSISTLTIQRTEQRDSAMYRCASSLRGLAEYNEQFFGPGTRLTVL.

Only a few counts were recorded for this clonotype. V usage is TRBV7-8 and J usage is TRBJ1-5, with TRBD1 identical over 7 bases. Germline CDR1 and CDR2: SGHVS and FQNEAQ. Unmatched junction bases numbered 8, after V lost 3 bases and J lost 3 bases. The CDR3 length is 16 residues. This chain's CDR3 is CASSFREGGPNQPQHF. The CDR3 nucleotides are TGTGCCAGCAGCTTCCGCGAAGGGGGCCCCAATCAGCCCCAGCATTTT.

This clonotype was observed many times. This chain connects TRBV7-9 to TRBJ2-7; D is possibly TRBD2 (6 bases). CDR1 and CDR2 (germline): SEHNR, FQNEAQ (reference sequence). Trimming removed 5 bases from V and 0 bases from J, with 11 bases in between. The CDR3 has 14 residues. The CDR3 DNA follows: TGTGCCAGCAGCACGGCGGGGAGCTCCTACGAGCAGTACTTC. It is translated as CASSTAGSSYEQYF.

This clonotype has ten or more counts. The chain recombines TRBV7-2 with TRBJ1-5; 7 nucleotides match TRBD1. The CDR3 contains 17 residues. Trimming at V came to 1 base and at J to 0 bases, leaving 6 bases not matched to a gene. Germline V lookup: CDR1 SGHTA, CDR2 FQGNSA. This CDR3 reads CASSLDLGGVSNQPQHF. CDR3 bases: TGTGCCAGCAGCTTAGATTTAGGGGGCGTTAGCAATCAGCCCCAGCATTTT.